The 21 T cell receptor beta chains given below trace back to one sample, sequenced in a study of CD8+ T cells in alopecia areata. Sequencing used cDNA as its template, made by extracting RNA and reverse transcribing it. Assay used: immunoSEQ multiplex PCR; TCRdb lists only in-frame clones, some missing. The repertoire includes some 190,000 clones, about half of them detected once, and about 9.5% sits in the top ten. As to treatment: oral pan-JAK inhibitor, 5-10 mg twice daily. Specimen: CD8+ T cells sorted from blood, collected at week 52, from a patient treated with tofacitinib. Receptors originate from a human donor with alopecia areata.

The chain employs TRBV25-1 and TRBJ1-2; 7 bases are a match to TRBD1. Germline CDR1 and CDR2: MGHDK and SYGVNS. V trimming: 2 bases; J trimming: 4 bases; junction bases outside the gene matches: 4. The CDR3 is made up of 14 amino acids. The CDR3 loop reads CASSEQGVRYGYTF. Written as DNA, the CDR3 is TGTGCCAGCAGTGAACAGGGGGTCCGCTATGGCTACACCTTC.

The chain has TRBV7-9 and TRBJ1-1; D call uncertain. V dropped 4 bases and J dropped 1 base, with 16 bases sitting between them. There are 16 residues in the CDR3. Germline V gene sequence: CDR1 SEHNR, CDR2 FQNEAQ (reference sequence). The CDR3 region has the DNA TGTGCCAGCAGCTCGACTCATTTAACACGGAACACTGAAGCTTTCTTT. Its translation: CASSSTHLTRNTEAFF.

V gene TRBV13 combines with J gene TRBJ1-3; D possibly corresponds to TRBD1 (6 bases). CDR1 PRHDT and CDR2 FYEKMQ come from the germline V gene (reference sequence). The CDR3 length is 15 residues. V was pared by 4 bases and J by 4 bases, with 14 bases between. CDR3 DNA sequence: TGTGCCAGCAGCTCAATAAGGGGGTTGGGAAACACCATATATTTT. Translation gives CASSSIRGLGNTIYF.

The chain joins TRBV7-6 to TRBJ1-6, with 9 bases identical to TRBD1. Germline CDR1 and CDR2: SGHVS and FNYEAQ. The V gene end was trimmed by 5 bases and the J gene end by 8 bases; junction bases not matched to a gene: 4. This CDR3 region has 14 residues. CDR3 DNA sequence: TGTGCCAGCAGCCTGGACAGGGGTTATTCACCCCTCCACTTT. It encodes CASSLDRGYSPLHF.

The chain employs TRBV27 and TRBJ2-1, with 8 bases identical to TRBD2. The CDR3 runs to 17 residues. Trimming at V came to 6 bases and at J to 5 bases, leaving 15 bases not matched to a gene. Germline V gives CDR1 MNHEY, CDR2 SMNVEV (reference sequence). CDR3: CASRPRFYKRGNNEQFF. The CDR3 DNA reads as TGTGCCAGCAGACCTCGTTTTTATAAGCGGGGGAACAATGAGCAGTTCTTC.

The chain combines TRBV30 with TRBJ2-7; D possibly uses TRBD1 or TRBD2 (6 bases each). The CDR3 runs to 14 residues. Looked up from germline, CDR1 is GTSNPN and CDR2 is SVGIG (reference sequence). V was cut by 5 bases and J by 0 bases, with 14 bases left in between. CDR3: CAWGGQESSYEQYF. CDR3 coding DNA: TGTGCCTGGGGGGGGCAGGAAAGCTCCTACGAGCAGTACTTC.

CDR3 region: CSAVSGGTAFF. CDR3 bases: TGCAGTGCGGTTTCAGGGGGGACAGCTTTCTTT. The chain carries TRBV20-1 and TRBJ1-1, with 7 bases identical to TRBD1. Trimming removed 6 bases from V and 10 bases from J; junction bases left unmatched: 8. The CDR3 sequence is 11 residues long. CDR1 and CDR2 from the germline V gene are DFQATT and SNEGSKA (reference sequence).

The CDR3 spells CASSQETSLGYGYTF. As DNA, the CDR3 is TGCGCCAGCAGCCAAGAAACTTCGCTCGGCTATGGCTACACCTTC. The rearrangement joins TRBV4-1 to TRBJ1-2; the D is unclear. The CDR3 contains 15 residues. Per germline, CDR1 MGHRA and CDR2 YSYEKL. The ends were cut back, 0 bases at V and 4 bases at J, with 12 bases in the middle.

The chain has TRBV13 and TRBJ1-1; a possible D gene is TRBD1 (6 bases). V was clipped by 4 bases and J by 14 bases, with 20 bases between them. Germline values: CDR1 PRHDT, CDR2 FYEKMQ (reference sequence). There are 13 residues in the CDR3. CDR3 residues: CASSSQDRVVGFF. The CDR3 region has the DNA TGTGCCAGCAGCTCCCAGGACAGAGTGGTTGGGTTCTTT.

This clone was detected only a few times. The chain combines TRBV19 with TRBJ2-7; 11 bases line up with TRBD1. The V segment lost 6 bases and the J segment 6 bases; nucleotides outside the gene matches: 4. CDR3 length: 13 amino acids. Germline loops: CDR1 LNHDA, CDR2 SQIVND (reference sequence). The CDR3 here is CASSPGTGGEQYF. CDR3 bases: TGTGCCAGTAGCCCCGGGACAGGGGGCGAGCAGTACTTC.

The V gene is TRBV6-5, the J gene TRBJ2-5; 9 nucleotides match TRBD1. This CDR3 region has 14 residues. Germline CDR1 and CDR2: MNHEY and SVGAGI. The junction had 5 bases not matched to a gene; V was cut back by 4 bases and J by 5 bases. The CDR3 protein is CASSFTGGGETQYF. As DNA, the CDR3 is TGTGCCAGCAGTTTTACAGGGGGCGGTGAGACCCAGTACTTC.

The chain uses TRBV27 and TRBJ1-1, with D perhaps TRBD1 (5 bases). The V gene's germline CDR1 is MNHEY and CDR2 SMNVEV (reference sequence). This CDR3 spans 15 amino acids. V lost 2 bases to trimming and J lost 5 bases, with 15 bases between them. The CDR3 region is CASSLQGRAGTEAFF. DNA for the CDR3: TGTGCCAGCAGTTTACAGGGCAGGGCGGGAACTGAAGCTTTCTTT.

This CDR3 is CASSLSLRSPLHF. The CDR3 DNA sequence: TGTGCCAGCAGCTTATCTCTGAGGTCACCCCTCCACTTT. The rearrangement uses TRBV7-3 and TRBJ1-6; D gene ambiguous. This CDR3 is 13 amino acids long. Germline-derived CDR1 and CDR2 are SGHTA and FQGTGA. V lost 2 bases to trimming and J lost 10 bases, with 9 bases between them.

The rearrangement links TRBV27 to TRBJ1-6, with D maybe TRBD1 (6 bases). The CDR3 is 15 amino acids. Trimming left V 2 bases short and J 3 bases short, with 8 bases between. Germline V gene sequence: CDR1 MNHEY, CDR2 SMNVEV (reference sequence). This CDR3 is CASSLGRGYNSPLHF. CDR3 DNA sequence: TGTGCCAGCAGTTTAGGCAGGGGCTATAATTCACCCCTCCACTTT.

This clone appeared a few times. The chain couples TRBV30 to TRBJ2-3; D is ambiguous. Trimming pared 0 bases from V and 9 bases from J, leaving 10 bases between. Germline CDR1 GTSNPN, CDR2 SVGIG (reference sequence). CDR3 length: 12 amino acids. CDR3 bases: TGTGCCTGGAGTGTATTTATGGGCACGCAGTATTTT. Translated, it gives CAWSVFMGTQYF. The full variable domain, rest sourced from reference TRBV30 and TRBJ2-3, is SQTIHQWPATLVQPVGSPLSLECTVEGTSNPNLYWYRQAAGRGLQLLFYSVGIGQISSEVPQNLSASRPQDRQFILSSKKLLLSDSGFYLCAWSVFMGTQYFGPGTRLTVL.

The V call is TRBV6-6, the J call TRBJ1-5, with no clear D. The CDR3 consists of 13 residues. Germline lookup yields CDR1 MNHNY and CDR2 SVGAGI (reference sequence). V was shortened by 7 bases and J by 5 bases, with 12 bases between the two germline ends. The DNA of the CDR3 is TGTGCCAGCACTTCTGGTGTAGATCAGCCCCAGCATTTT. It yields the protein CASTSGVDQPQHF.

The CDR3 loop reads CASSLGGVEQYF. CDR3 in DNA: TGTGCCAGCAGCTTGGGGGGCGTGGAGCAGTACTTC. This rearrangement joins TRBV5-6 to TRBJ2-7, with TRBD1 as a possible D gene (5 bases). CDR3 length: 12 residues. CDR1 is SGHDT, CDR2 YYEEEE, per germline. V gave up 0 bases and J gave up 7 bases, with 8 bases separating them.

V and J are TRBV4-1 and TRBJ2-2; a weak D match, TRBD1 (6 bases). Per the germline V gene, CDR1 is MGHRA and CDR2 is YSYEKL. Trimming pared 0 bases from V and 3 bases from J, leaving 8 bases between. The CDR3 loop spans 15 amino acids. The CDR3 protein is CASSQEDSYTGELFF. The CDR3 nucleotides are TGCGCCAGCAGCCAAGAGGACAGTTACACCGGGGAGCTGTTTTTT.

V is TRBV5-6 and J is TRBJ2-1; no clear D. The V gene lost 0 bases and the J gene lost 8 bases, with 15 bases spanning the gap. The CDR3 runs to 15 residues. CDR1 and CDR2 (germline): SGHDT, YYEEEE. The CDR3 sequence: CASSLGTSWGDEQFF. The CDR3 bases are TGTGCCAGCAGCTTGGGGACCTCATGGGGTGATGAGCAGTTCTTC.

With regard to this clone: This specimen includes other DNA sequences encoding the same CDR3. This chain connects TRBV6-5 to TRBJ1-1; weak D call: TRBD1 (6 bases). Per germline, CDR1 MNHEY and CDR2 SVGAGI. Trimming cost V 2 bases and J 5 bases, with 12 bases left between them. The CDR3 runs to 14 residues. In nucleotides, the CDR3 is TGTGCCAGCAGTTACGGGGGCTTGGGGACTGAAGCTTTCTTT. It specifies CASSYGGLGTEAFF.

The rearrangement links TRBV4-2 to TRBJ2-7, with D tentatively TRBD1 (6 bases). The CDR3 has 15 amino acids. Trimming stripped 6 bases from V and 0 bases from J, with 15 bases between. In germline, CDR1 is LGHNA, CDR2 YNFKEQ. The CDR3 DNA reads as TGTGCCAGCAGTCCAGGGGTTACTAGCTCCTACGAGCAGTACTTC. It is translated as CASSPGVTSSYEQYF.